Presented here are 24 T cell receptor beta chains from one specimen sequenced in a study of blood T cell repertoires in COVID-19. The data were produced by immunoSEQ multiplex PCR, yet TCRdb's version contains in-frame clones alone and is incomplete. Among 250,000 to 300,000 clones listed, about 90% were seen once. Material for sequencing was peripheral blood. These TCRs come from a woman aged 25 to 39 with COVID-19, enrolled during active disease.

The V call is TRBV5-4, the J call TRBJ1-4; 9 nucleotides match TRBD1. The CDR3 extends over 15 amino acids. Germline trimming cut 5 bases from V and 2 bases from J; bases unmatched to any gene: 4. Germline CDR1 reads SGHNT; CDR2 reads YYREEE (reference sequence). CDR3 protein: CASSPGTGTNEKLFF. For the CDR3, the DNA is TGTGCCAGCAGTCCTGGGACAGGGACTAATGAAAAACTGTTTTTT.

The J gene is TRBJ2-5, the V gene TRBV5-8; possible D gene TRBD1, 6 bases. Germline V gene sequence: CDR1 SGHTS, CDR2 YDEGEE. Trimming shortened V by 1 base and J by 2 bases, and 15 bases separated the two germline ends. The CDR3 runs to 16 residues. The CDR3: CASSLLVGAIQETQYF. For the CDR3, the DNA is TGTGCCAGCAGCTTGTTAGTGGGGGCGATACAAGAGACCCAGTACTTC.

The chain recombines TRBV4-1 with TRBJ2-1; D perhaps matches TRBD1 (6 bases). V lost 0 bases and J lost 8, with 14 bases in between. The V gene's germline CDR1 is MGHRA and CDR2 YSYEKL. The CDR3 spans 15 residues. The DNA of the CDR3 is TGCGCCAGCAGCCAAGATGGGGGCCGGTACGATGAGCAGTTCTTC. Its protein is CASSQDGGRYDEQFF.

CDR3 sequence (DNA): TGTGCCAGCAGTTTCCGGGGGAACACTGAAGCTTTCTTT. This translates into CASSFRGNTEAFF. The V and J genes are TRBV12-3 or TRBV12-4 and TRBJ1-1; no firm D call. This CDR3 contains 13 residues. Trimming cost V 3 bases and J 1 base, with 6 bases left between them.

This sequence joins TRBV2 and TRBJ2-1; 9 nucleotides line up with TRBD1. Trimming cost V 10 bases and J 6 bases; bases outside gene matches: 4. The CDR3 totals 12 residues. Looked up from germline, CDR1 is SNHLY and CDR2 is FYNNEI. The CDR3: CATQDRGNEQFF. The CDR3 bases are TGTGCCACCCAGGACAGGGGCAATGAGCAGTTCTTC.

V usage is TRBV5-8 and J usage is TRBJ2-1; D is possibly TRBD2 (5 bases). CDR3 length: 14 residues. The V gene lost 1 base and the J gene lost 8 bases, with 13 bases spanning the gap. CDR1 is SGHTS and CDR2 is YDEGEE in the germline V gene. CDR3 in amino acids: CASSLHRLSYEQFF. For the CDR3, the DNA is TGTGCCAGCAGCTTGCACCGACTAAGTTATGAGCAGTTCTTC. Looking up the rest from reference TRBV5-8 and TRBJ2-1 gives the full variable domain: EAGVTQSPTHLIKTRGQQATLRCSPISGHTSVYWYQQALGLGLQFLLWYDEGEERNRGNFPPRFSGRQFPNYSSELNVNALELEDSALYLCASSLHRLSYEQFFGPGTRLTVL.

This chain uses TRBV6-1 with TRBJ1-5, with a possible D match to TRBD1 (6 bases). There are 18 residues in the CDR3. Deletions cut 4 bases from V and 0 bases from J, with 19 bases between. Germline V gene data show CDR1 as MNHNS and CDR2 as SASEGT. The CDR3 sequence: CASSGAAGDPYSNQPQHF. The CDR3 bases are TGTGCCAGCAGTGGGGCGGCAGGGGATCCATATAGCAATCAGCCCCAGCATTTT.

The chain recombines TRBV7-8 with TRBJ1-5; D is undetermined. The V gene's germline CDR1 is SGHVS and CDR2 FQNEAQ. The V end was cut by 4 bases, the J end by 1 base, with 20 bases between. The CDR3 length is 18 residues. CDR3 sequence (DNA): TGTGCCAGCAGCTCCATTTCTTGGAGCCTCAAAAGCAATCAGCCCCAGCATTTT. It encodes CASSSISWSLKSNQPQHF. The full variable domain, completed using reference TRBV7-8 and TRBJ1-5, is GAGVSQSPRYKVAKRGQDVALRCDPISGHVSLFWYQQALGQGPEFLTYFQNEAQLDKSGLPSDRFFAERPEGSVSTLKIQRTQQEDSAVYLCASSSISWSLKSNQPQHFGDGTRLSIL.

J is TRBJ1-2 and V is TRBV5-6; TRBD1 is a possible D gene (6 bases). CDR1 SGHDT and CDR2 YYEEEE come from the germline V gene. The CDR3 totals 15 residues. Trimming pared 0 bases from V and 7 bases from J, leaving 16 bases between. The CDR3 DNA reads TGTGCCAGCAGCTTGGTGGGGACACCGGTGGTTGGCTACACCTTC. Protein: CASSLVGTPVVGYTF.

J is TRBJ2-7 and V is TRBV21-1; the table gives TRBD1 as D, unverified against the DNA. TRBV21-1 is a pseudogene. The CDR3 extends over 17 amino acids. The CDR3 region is CASSNIRPGTGYYEQYF. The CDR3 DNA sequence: TGTGCCAGCAGCAATATCCGACCCGGGACAGGATACTACGAGCAGTACTTC.

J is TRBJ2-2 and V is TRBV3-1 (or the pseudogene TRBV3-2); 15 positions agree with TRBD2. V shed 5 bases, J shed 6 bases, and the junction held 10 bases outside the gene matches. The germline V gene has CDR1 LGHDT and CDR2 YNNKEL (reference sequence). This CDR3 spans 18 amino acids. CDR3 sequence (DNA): TGTGCCAGCAGCTCCGGGACTAGCGGGGGGCGGTCCGCCGGGGAGCTGTTTTTT. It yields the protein CASSSGTSGGRSAGELFF.

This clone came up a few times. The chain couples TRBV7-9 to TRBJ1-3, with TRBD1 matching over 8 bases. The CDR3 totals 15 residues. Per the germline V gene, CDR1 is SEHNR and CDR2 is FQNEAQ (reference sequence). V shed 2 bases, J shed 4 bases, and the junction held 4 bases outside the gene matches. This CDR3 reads CASSLQGDRGNTIYF. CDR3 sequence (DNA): TGTGCCAGCAGCTTACAGGGGGACAGGGGAAACACCATATATTTT.

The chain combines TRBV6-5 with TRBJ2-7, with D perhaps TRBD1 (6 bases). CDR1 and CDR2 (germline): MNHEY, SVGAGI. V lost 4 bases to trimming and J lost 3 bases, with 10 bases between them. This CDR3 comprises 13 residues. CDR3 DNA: TGTGCCAGCAGTTTTATAGGGGGCTACGAGCAGTACTTC. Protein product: CASSFIGGYEQYF.

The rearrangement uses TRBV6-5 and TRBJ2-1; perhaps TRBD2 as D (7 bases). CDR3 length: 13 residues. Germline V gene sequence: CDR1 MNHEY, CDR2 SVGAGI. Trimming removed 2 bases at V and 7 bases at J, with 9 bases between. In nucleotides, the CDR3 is TGTGCCAGCAGTTACGCGGGGGCGAATGAGCAGTTCTTC. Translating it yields CASSYAGANEQFF.

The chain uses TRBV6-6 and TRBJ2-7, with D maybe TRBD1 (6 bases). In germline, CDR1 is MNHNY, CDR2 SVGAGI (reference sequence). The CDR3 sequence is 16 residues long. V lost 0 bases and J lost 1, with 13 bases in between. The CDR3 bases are TGTGCCAGCAGTTACTCGACCAGGGGCTTTTCCTACGAGCAGTACTTC. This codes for CASSYSTRGFSYEQYF.

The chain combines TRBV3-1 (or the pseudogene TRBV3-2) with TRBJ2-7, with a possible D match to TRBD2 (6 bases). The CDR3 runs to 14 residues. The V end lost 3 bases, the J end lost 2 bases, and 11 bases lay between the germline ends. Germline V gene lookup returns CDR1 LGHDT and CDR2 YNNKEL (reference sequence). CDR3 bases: TGTGCCAGCAGCCACAAGTGGGAGGCCTACGAGCAGTACTTC. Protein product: CASSHKWEAYEQYF.

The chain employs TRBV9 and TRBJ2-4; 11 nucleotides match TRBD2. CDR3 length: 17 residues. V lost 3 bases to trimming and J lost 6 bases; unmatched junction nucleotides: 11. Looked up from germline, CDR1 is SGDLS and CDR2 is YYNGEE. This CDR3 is CASSASVAGGPSNIQYF. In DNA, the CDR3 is TGTGCCAGCAGCGCCTCGGTAGCGGGGGGGCCTTCAAACATTCAGTACTTC.

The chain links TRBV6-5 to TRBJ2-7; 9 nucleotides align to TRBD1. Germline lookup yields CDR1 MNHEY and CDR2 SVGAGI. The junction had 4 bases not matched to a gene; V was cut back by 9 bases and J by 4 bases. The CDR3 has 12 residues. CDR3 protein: CASGDRAYEQYF. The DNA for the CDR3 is TGTGCCAGTGGGGACAGGGCGTACGAGCAGTACTTC.

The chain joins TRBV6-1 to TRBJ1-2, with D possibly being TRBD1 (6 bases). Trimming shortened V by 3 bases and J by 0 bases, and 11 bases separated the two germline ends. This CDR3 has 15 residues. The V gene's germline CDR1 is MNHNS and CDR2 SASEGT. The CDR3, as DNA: TGTGCCAGCAGTGATTATAGGACAGCTAACTATGGCTACACCTTC. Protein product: CASSDYRTANYGYTF.

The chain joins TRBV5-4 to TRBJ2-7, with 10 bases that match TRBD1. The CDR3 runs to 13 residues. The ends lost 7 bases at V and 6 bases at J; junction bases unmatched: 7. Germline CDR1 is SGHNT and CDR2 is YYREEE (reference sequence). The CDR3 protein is CASRDRGRSEQYF. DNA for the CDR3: TGTGCCAGCCGCGACAGGGGGCGTAGCGAGCAGTACTTC.

The CDR3 bases are TGTGCCAGCAGCTTGACTCCGGGGGGGTCCTACGAGCAGTACTTC. It specifies CASSLTPGGSYEQYF. The rearrangement joins TRBV5-4 to TRBJ2-7; the match to TRBD2 covers 8 bases. CDR1 and CDR2 (germline): SGHNT, YYREEE (reference sequence). The ends lost 1 base at V and 1 base at J; junction bases unmatched: 4. This CDR3 spans 15 amino acids.

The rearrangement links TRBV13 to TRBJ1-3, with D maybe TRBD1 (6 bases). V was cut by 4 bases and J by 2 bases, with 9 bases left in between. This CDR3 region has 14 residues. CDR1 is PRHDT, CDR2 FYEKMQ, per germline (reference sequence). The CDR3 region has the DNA TGTGCCAGCAGCTCAGCAGGGGCTGGAAACACCATATATTTT. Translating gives CASSSAGAGNTIYF. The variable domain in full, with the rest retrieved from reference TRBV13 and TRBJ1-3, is AAGVIQSPRHLIKEKRETATLKCYPIPRHDTVYWYQQGPGQDPQFLISFYEKMQSDKGSIPDRFSAQQFSDYHSELNMSSLELGDSALYFCASSSAGAGNTIYFGEGSWLTVV.

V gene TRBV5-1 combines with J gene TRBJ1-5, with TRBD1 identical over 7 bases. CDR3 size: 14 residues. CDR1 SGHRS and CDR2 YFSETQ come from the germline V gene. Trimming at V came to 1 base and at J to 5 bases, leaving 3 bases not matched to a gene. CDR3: CASSLRQGDQPQHF. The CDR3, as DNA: TGCGCCAGCAGCTTGCGTCAGGGGGATCAGCCCCAGCATTTT.

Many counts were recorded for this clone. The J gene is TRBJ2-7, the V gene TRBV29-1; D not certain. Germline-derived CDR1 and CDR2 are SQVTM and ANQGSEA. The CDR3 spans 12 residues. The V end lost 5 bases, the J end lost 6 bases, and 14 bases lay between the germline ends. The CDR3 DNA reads TGCAGCGTTCAAATCCAAACCAGCGAGCAGTACTTC. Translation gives CSVQIQTSEQYF.